The rows below give T cell receptor beta chains drawn from one sample of a study of cytomegalovirus exposure and HLA in healthy donors. The table came from immunoSEQ multiplex PCR; TCRdb's copy has only in-frame clones and leaves some out. Among over 200,000 clones listed, roughly 68% were seen once. Sequencing was performed on PBMCs. The receptors stem from a man aged 35 to 55 in good health and CMV-seropositive. Each CDR3 is given with its conserved first and last residue. The order of the fields is clone size, V gene, J gene, D gene, CDR3 DNA, CDR3 protein. D genes are given only for firm matches. Size is stated for part of the rows, as once, few or many counts, or as a class when the clone is expanded.

once,TRBV11-2,TRBJ2-7,.,TGTGCCAGCAGCTTAGGGCCCCCTCCGGGATCCTACGAGCAGTACTTC,CASSLGPPPGSYEQYF
.,TRBV11-2,TRBJ2-7,TRBD2,TGTGCCAGCAGCTTATTTGGACTAGAGGGGCGCGAGCAGTACTTC,CASSLFGLEGREQYF
few,TRBV6-4,TRBJ2-3,.,TGTGCCAGCAGTCCTAGTACGGCAGATACGCAGTATTTT,CASSPSTADTQYF
.,TRBV5-1,TRBJ2-3,TRBD2,TGCGCCAGCAGCTTGGCCCCGACTAGCGGCACAGATACGCAGTATTTT,CASSLAPTSGTDTQYF
.,TRBV7-8,TRBJ1-6,.,TGTGCCAGCAGCCCCCGAACAGGGTTTAGCTCCTATAATTCACCCCTCCACTTT,CASSPRTGFSSYNSPLHF
.,TRBV5-6,TRBJ1-5,.,TGTGCCAGCAGCTTGATGGGAGGGAGTGGCAATCAGCCCCAGCATTTT,CASSLMGGSGNQPQHF
.,TRBV5-1,TRBJ2-5,.,TGCGCCAGCAGATACAGGGCGGAGACCCAGTACTTC,CASRYRAETQYF
.,TRBV5-4,TRBJ1-4,.,TGTGCCAGCAGCCTACAGGGTGTAGGTGAAAAACTGTTTTTT,CASSLQGVGEKLFF
.,TRBV4-1,TRBJ2-1,TRBD2,TGCGCCAGCAGCCAGCTGGGACTAGCGGGCGAGCAGTTCTTC,CASSQLGLAGEQFF
few,TRBV9,TRBJ2-3,.,TGTGCCAGCAGCGTAGCTTGGGGGGGGGCAGGAGATACGCAGTATTTT,CASSVAWGGAGDTQYF
few,TRBV29-1,TRBJ2-5,.,TGCAGCTTCATCCCCGAGGGGGACAACCAAATCGCGGTCCAAGAGACCCAGTACTTC,CSFIPEGDNQIAVQETQYF
.,TRBV6-1,TRBJ2-7,TRBD2,TGTGCCAGCAGTGAATTTGGACTAGCGGGGGTAGGCTACGAGCAGTACTTC,CASSEFGLAGVGYEQYF
.,TRBV2,TRBJ1-1,.,TGTGCCAGCAGTCCCGGGGGGGGGAGGGACACTGAAGCTTTCTTT,CASSPGGGRDTEAFF
.,TRBV18,TRBJ2-5,TRBD2,TGTGCCAGCTCACCGAGGACTAGCGCGGAGACCCAGTACTTC,CASSPRTSAETQYF
.,TRBV6-6,TRBJ1-5,.,TGTGCCAGCAGTTACTCCGACAGCCCAGGGCAGCCCCAGCATTTT,CASSYSDSPGQPQHF
.,TRBV4-3,TRBJ2-1,.,TGCGCCAGCAGCCAAGGTCTGTACAATGAGCAGTTCTTC,CASSQGLYNEQFF
few,TRBV29-1,TRBJ2-3,.,TGCAGCGTCTTGTATGGGACTCTCACAGATACGCAGTATTTT,CSVLYGTLTDTQYF
.,TRBV6-1,TRBJ2-7,TRBD1,TGTGCCAGCAGTCAAGGACAGGAAGGGCCCTACGAGCAGTACTTC,CASSQGQEGPYEQYF
.,TRBV2,TRBJ1-5,TRBD1,TGTGCCACCTGCCGGGACAGGGATCAGCCCCAGCATTTT,CATCRDRDQPQHF
.,TRBV2,TRBJ2-5,.,TGTGCCAGCAATACCGACAGGTACCAAGAGACCCAGTACTTC,CASNTDRYQETQYF
.,TRBV5-1,TRBJ2-5,TRBD1,TGCGCCAGCAGCATAGGGACAGGGCAAGAGACCCAGTACTTC,CASSIGTGQETQYF
.,TRBV9,TRBJ1-6,TRBD1,TGTGCCAGCAGTGGACGACAGGGGGCCCATAATTCACCCCTCCACTTT,CASSGRQGAHNSPLHF
.,TRBV5-8,TRBJ1-1,TRBD1,TGTGCCAGCAGCTTGGGGCAGGGGGAGTCTGAAGCTTTCTTT,CASSLGQGESEAFF
.,TRBV2,TRBJ1-5,TRBD1,TGTGCCAGCGGCGGACAGGGAGGGCAGCCCCAGCATTTT,CASGGQGGQPQHF
.,TRBV13,TRBJ2-7,.,TGTGCCAGCAGCTGGGATAGTCAGGGGAGCCACGAGCAGTACTTC,CASSWDSQGSHEQYF
few,TRBV6-6,TRBJ1-1,.,TGTGCCAGCAGGACTTATTCTATGAACACTGAAGCTTTCTTT,CASRTYSMNTEAFF
.,TRBV6-1,TRBJ2-2,TRBD2,TGTGCCAGCAGGGGAGGGCGGTGGGACACCGGGGAGCTGTTTTTT,CASRGGRWDTGELFF
.,TRBV7-3,TRBJ2-7,TRBD1,TGTGCCAGCAGCACCGGGACAGCAAGCGAGCAGTACTTC,CASSTGTASEQYF
.,TRBV11-2,TRBJ1-6,.,TGTGCCAGCAGCTTAGATCTCTCCCCGCCGGGGCTCCACTTT,CASSLDLSPPGLHF
.,TRBV9,TRBJ1-2,.,TGTGCCAGCAGCCTTGGAGAGGGGGTCTATGGCTACACCTTC,CASSLGEGVYGYTF
.,TRBV6-6,TRBJ2-1,.,TGTGCCAGCAGTTACCCGGTGGGCAGGGGTAATGAGCAGTTCTTC,CASSYPVGRGNEQFF
.,TRBV29-1,TRBJ1-2,.,TGCAGCGCCTCAGGACAGTCCAATGGCTACACCTTC,CSASGQSNGYTF
.,TRBV19,TRBJ2-1,.,TGTGCCAGTAGTAAGAAGGAGGGGGGGTTTTACAATGAGCAGTTCTTC,CASSKKEGGFYNEQFF
.,TRBV19,TRBJ1-2,.,TGTGCCAGTAGTATAGTGGGCAGAGGGTGGGGAGGTGGCTACACCTTC,CASSIVGRGWGGGYTF
few,TRBV6-1,TRBJ1-5,.,TGTGCCAGCAGCCCGGGTCAGCCCCAGCATTTT,CASSPGQPQHF
.,TRBV5-6,TRBJ2-7,TRBD2,TGTGCCAGCAGCTTGGGACTCGGGGGGGTCTACGAGCAGTACTTC,CASSLGLGGVYEQYF
.,TRBV19,TRBJ1-6,.,TGTGCCAGTAGCCTCTCCAGCGGGGACTATTCACCCCTCCACTTT,CASSLSSGDYSPLHF
few,TRBV27,TRBJ2-5,.,TGTGCCAGCAGTTTAACAGGGACGGAGACCCAGTACTTC,CASSLTGTETQYF
few,TRBV5-1,TRBJ2-7,.,TGCGCCAGCAGCTTGGGGGAAAATACAGGGAGCTACCCCTACGAGCAGTACTTC,CASSLGENTGSYPYEQYF
.,TRBV6-6,TRBJ2-1,.,TGTGCCAGCAGTCCGCAGGGTAAAGTGACGGTCTTC,CASSPQGKVTVF
.,TRBV29-1,TRBJ2-5,.,TGCAGCGTCCTTACCCTGGGCAGGGAGACCCAGTACTTC,CSVLTLGRETQYF
.,TRBV4-1,TRBJ2-2,.,TGCGCCAGCAGCCAAGTTCTGAACACCGGGGAGCTGTTTTTT,CASSQVLNTGELFF
.,TRBV4-1,TRBJ1-5,TRBD1,TGCGCCAGCAGCCAAGATAAAGGGACAGGGACGCAGCCCCAGCATTTT,CASSQDKGTGTQPQHF
.,TRBV10-3,TRBJ2-3,.,TGTGCCATCAGTGAAGGCCAGGGCACAGATACGCAGTATTTT,CAISEGQGTDTQYF
.,TRBV11-2,TRBJ2-2,.,TGTGCCAGCAGGAATCAACAGGGTATCGGCGGGGAGCTGTTTTTT,CASRNQQGIGGELFF
few,TRBV2,TRBJ2-5,.,TGTGCCAGCAGTGATGTTTACTCGTGGGAGACCCAGTACTTC,CASSDVYSWETQYF
few,TRBV19,TRBJ1-2,TRBD1,TGTGCCAGTACCTCCCGGGACAGGGGATTTAACTACACCTTC,CASTSRDRGFNYTF
few,TRBV2,TRBJ1-2,TRBD1,TGTGCCAGCAGTTCCCGGGACAGGGGTGACTATGGCTACACCTTC,CASSSRDRGDYGYTF
.,TRBV10-3,TRBJ2-1,TRBD2,TGTGCCATCAGCAACCGTGTGGCGGGGGGGGTAGACAATGAGCAGTTCTTC,CAISNRVAGGVDNEQFF
.,TRBV7-9,TRBJ2-3,TRBD1,TGTGCCAGCAGCTTAATGAGGACAGGAGCTACAGATACGCAGTATTTT,CASSLMRTGATDTQYF
.,TRBV28,TRBJ2-3,TRBD1,TGTGCCAGCAGTCCCACGACAGGGCTAAGCACAGATACGCAGTATTTT,CASSPTTGLSTDTQYF
medium-sized,TRBV19,TRBJ2-1,TRBD2,TGTGCCAGTAGTACGACTAGCGGGTCCTACAATGAGCAGTTCTTC,CASSTTSGSYNEQFF
.,TRBV18,TRBJ1-2,TRBD1,TGTGCCAGCTCACCCTCGGGACAGGATGGCTACACCTTC,CASSPSGQDGYTF
.,TRBV5-1,TRBJ2-7,TRBD1,TGCGCCAGCAGCCATGGACAGGGGGCCTACGAGCAGTACTTC,CASSHGQGAYEQYF
few,TRBV5-1,TRBJ1-1,.,TGCGCCAGCAGCTCTGCACCCGGGGATTGGAACACTGAAGCTTTCTTT,CASSSAPGDWNTEAFF
few,TRBV19,TRBJ1-5,.,TGTGCCAGTAGTTTGGACTTTTGGAAGCCCCAGCATTTT,CASSLDFWKPQHF
once,TRBV7-2,TRBJ2-3,TRBD2,TGTGCCAGCAGCTCTAGACTAGCGGGGGGGACAGATACGCAGTATTTT,CASSSRLAGGTDTQYF
few,TRBV18,TRBJ1-2,.,TGTGCCAGCTCACCATACGGGGATGACGGTGGCTACACCTTC,CASSPYGDDGGYTF
.,TRBV21-1,TRBJ1-2,.,TGTGCCAGACGCCTTTTTGGCAACTATGGCTACACCTTC,CARRLFGNYGYTF